These T cell receptor beta chains were read from a single sample in a study of beta chain features in type 1 diabetes. TCRdb's table, derived via immunoSEQ multiplex PCR, lists solely in-frame clones and lacks some. The data contain some 150,000 clones, roughly 9.3% of them singletons. Sequencing was performed on central memory CD4+ T cells from blood. The receptors originated from a woman between 40 and 50 years old in good health. Each CDR3 is given without its conserved first and last residue. The D gene is left open where the match is weak.

TRBJ2-5	TRBD2	TRBV11-2	ASSPGLAGRETQY
TRBJ2-4	TRBD2	TRBV18	ASSPPGLAGGRNIQY
TRBJ1-4	NA	TRBV2	ASRRQSRSEKLF
TRBJ1-1	NA	TRBV5-1	ASSLRAEGVYTEAF
TRBJ2-5	NA	TRBV19	ASTPGGQGGETQY
TRBJ1-2	TRBD1	TRBV5-4	ASSPQQGAFLTSYGYT
TRBJ2-7	NA	TRBV15	ATSRDWAASSYEQY
TRBJ1-2	NA	TRBV6-5	ASSLLSLDSGYT
TRBJ2-6	NA	TRBV7-2	ASSRSSGANVLT
TRBJ2-3	TRBD2	TRBV4-2	ASSPIAGASTDTQY
TRBJ1-2	TRBD1	TRBV9	ASSGDRGYGYT
TRBJ1-6	NA	TRBV7-2	ASSLGADNSPLH
TRBJ2-7	TRBD1	TRBV6-5	ASSGQRYEQY
TRBJ1-2	TRBD1	TRBV6-6	ASSITGPGGGYT
TRBJ1-3	NA	TRBV7-2	ASSPGLFGNTIY
TRBJ2-5	NA	TRBV5-1	ASSSAGSREETQY
TRBJ1-1	NA	TRBV2	ASSGQVNTEAF
TRBJ1-5	TRBD1	TRBV19	ASSTNRGLQPQH
TRBJ2-3	TRBD2	TRBV5-4	ASNSGLANTDTQY
TRBJ2-6	NA	TRBV19	ATNQGGLTGANVLT
TRBJ1-3	NA	TRBV27	ATQTKDTISGNTIY
TRBJ2-6	NA	TRBV4-2	ASSQERGSGANVLT
TRBJ2-3	TRBD2	TRBV19	ASSKGLAADTQY
TRBJ1-6	NA	TRBV2	ASSELQIANSPLH
TRBJ2-7	TRBD1	TRBV29-1	SVVGQSYEQY
TRBJ2-7	TRBD2	TRBV28	ASTLVGGGPN
TRBJ2-3	TRBD2	TRBV6-6	ASTPRSGGAQDTQY
TRBJ1-5	NA	TRBV29-1	SVVPGSDSNQPQH
TRBJ2-3	NA	TRBV10-1	ASSESTDTQY
TRBJ1-6	NA	TRBV25-1	ASSMDRDNSPLH
TRBJ2-3	NA	TRBV7-9	ASSFRGFTDTQY
TRBJ2-1	TRBD2	TRBV7-9	ASSLVIAGGLDNEQF
TRBJ1-6	TRBD1	TRBV25-1	ASSQFTGTGFYSPLH
TRBJ1-1	TRBD1	TRBV7-9	ASSQGDRSNTEAF
TRBJ1-2	TRBD1	TRBV6-1	ASTEGDRGYGYT
TRBJ2-7	TRBD1	TRBV5-1	ASSAGQGAGEQY
TRBJ2-1	NA	TRBV10-1	ASSESSHLNNEQF
TRBJ2-4	TRBD1	TRBV7-8	ASSLVPPTGQWVKNIQY
TRBJ2-7	NA	TRBV19	ASSHGSQQY
TRBJ2-7	NA	TRBV23-1	ASSQSPVAQKHYEQY
TRBJ1-1	TRBD1	TRBV5-1	ASSLADRAESFEAF
TRBJ2-5	NA	TRBV7-9	ASSPWTSQKETQY
TRBJ2-3	NA	TRBV7-9	ASHSTDTQY
TRBJ2-2	TRBD1	TRBV5-5	ASKTGTTVNTGELF
TRBJ1-5	TRBD1	TRBV6-5	ASSLGTALNQPQH
TRBJ1-1	NA	TRBV5-1	ASSLGQGTTGTEAF